This T cell receptor (beta chain) was sequenced in a study of blood T cell repertoires in COVID-19. Study summary: Samples came from the United States, Italy and Spain, spanning acute and convalescent COVID-19.

Libraries were prepared by immunoSEQ multiplex PCR; TCRdb keeps only in-frame clonotypes and omits some of them. The sample has about 90,000 clones, around nine tenths seen once. This clone was found once. Germline V gives CDR1 SNHLY, CDR2 FYNNEI. V lost 2 bases and J 7 bases, leaving 12 bases between the germline ends. There are 15 residues in the CDR3. This receptor was obtained from a woman aged 70-85 years with acute or convalescent COVID-19. The chain carries TRBV2 and TRBJ1-6; D is possibly TRBD1 (6 bases). Material for sequencing was peripheral blood. This CDR3 reads CASSERGQINSPLHF. CDR3 bases: TGTGCCAGCAGTGAACGCGGACAGATAAATTCACCCCTCCACTTT.